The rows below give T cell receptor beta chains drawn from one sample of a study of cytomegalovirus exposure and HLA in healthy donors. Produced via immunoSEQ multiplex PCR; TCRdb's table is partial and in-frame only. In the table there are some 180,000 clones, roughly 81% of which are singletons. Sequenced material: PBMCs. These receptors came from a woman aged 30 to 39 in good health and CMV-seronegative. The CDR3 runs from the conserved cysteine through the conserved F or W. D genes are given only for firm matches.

CDR3: CASSPGGRDEQYF
V: TRBV18
D: NA
J: TRBJ2-7

CDR3: CASRTSGGPTDTQYF
V: TRBV5-1
D: TRBD2
J: TRBJ2-3

CDR3: CASSYTGTANYGYTF
V: TRBV6-5
D: TRBD1
J: TRBJ1-2

CDR3: CASSQGLGLNTGELFF
V: TRBV14
D: NA
J: TRBJ2-2

CDR3: CASSMWGTGNTEAFF
V: TRBV19
D: TRBD1
J: TRBJ1-1

CDR3: CASSDSAGISGELFF
V: TRBV6-4
D: NA
J: TRBJ2-2

CDR3: CASGRGSKNIQYF
V: TRBV10-1
D: NA
J: TRBJ2-4

CDR3: CAIRAGEDTQYF
V: TRBV2
D: NA
J: TRBJ2-3

CDR3: CASSLGSKVAGVSYEQYF
V: TRBV7-8
D: TRBD2
J: TRBJ2-7

CDR3: CATSKQTGANVLTF
V: TRBV15
D: NA
J: TRBJ2-6

CDR3: CAWSVSGASYEQYF
V: TRBV30
D: NA
J: TRBJ2-7

CDR3: CAWSGKQGDEQFF
V: TRBV30
D: TRBD1
J: TRBJ2-1

CDR3: CATSSGTSTHGYTF
V: TRBV15
D: NA
J: TRBJ1-2

CDR3: CASSLGQGGSYEQYF
V: TRBV18
D: TRBD1
J: TRBJ2-7

CDR3: CASGEPTSYEQYF
V: TRBV5-1
D: NA
J: TRBJ2-7

CDR3: CAESSPGQLAEQYF
V: TRBV10-1
D: TRBD1
J: TRBJ2-7

CDR3: CSADGTYGYTF
V: TRBV20-1
D: NA
J: TRBJ1-2

CDR3: CASSPSTQGNTIYF
V: TRBV18
D: NA
J: TRBJ1-3

CDR3: CASSVDTRSTYGYTF
V: TRBV9
D: NA
J: TRBJ1-2

CDR3: CASSLEGDNEQFF
V: TRBV13
D: NA
J: TRBJ2-1

CDR3: CASSLGVSTDTQYF
V: TRBV5-1
D: NA
J: TRBJ2-3

CDR3: CAGLQGSSYNSPLHF
V: TRBV30
D: NA
J: TRBJ1-6

CDR3: CATRDRAYEQYF
V: TRBV27
D: TRBD1
J: TRBJ2-7

CDR3: CASSVGGQGNYEQYF
V: TRBV9
D: TRBD1
J: TRBJ2-7

CDR3: CASSIGSGVYGYTF
V: TRBV19
D: NA
J: TRBJ1-2

CDR3: CASSGENSNQPQHF
V: TRBV2
D: NA
J: TRBJ1-5

CDR3: CASSVVGTSGNTIYF
V: TRBV9
D: NA
J: TRBJ1-3

CDR3: CATGTSGSLGEQYF
V: TRBV10-3
D: TRBD2
J: TRBJ2-7

CDR3: CASSQHWTSGRAGWETQYF
V: TRBV14
D: TRBD2
J: TRBJ2-5

CDR3: CASSTGGTEFGSNQPQHF
V: TRBV18
D: TRBD1
J: TRBJ1-5

CDR3: CASSYSSGGNQPQHF
V: TRBV11-1
D: NA
J: TRBJ1-5

CDR3: CASSTREDLTYEQYF
V: TRBV6-6
D: NA
J: TRBJ2-7

CDR3: CASSQAGTGTYEQYF
V: TRBV14
D: TRBD1
J: TRBJ2-7

CDR3: CASSQVGQGYEQYF
V: TRBV4-1
D: NA
J: TRBJ2-7

CDR3: CASSLTTLTGGPNTEAFF
V: TRBV5-1
D: TRBD1
J: TRBJ1-1

CDR3: CASSSGTGVPYEQYF
V: TRBV19
D: TRBD1
J: TRBJ2-7

CDR3: CASSSPLREGSNEQFF
V: TRBV5-4
D: TRBD2
J: TRBJ2-1

CDR3: CASSYPGQGTEAFF
V: TRBV6-5
D: TRBD1
J: TRBJ1-1

CDR3: CASSPQTGNTEAFF
V: TRBV5-1
D: NA
J: TRBJ1-1